This passage covers 7 T cell receptor beta chains from one sample sequenced in a study of blood T cells in healthy people across ages. With a J-beta primer mix and a sample-barcoded 5' primer, a second PCR ran about 6 to 11 cycles. Via MiXCR, TCRdb re-called the 5' RACE reads, giving one row per CDR3 protein. Counted here are around 990,000 distinct CDR3 sequences, 30% to 40% occurring once; the ten biggest clones make up 10% to 15%. The sample consisted of blood. These receptors were obtained from a man younger than 35 in good health.

This clonotype was picked up a small number of times. The chain recombines TRBV7-2 with TRBJ2-5; D uncertain. The CDR3 loop spans 15 amino acids. Trimming took off 2 bases at V and 4 bases at J, with 14 bases between the two ends. Germline CDR1 SGHTA, CDR2 FQGNSA. The CDR3 nucleotides are TGTGCCAGCAGCTTACCCCACTCAATGGGAGAGACCCAGTACTTC. Amino acid sequence: CASSLPHSMGETQYF.

The rearrangement joins TRBV2 to TRBJ2-5; no reliable D call. V was trimmed by 4 bases and J by 5 bases, leaving 5 bases between them. CDR3 length equals 11 residues. CDR1 SNHLY and CDR2 FYNNEI come from the germline V gene. The CDR3 DNA reads TGTGCCAGCAGTGTAGTGGAGACCCAGTACTTC. This gives the protein CASSVVETQYF.

This chain links TRBV5-1 with TRBJ2-3; TRBD2 aligns across 7 bases. The length of the CDR3 is 19 residues. Germline V gene lookup returns CDR1 SGHRS and CDR2 YFSETQ. V gave up 4 bases and J gave up 0 bases; unmatched junction bases: 17. In DNA form, the CDR3 reads TGCGCCAGCAGCGTAACTAGTCCTAGCGGTAGAACTAGCACAGATACGCAGTATTTT. Residues: CASSVTSPSGRTSTDTQYF.

This chain joins TRBV7-9 and TRBJ1-6; possibly TRBD1 for D (5 bases). V was cut by 6 bases and J by 8 bases, with 20 bases left in between. CDR3 length: 16 amino acids. Germline lookup yields CDR1 SEHNR and CDR2 FQNEAQ (reference sequence). The CDR3 loop is CASRATTEPSDSPLHF. In nucleotides, the CDR3 is TGTGCCAGCAGGGCGACGACAGAACCCTCGGATTCACCCCTCCACTTT.

The chain employs TRBV3-1 and TRBJ2-7; no reliable D call. Germline assignment: CDR1 LGHDT and CDR2 YNNKEL (reference sequence). The CDR3 sequence is 16 residues long. The V end lost 0 bases, the J end lost 7 bases, and 19 bases lay between the germline ends. As DNA, the CDR3 is TGTGCCAGCAGCCAAGAAGTACAGAAACCCTACAATGAGCAGTACTTC. Translation gives CASSQEVQKPYNEQYF.

The chain has TRBV20-1 and TRBJ1-2, with TRBD1 identical over 7 bases. Per germline, CDR1 DFQATT and CDR2 SNEGSKA (reference sequence). Trimming took 6 bases from V and 7 from J; bases not matched to a gene: 11. CDR3 length: 13 amino acids. CDR3 sequence (DNA): TGCAGTGCACTTGGAACAGGGGTCGGTGGCTACACCTTC. It yields the protein CSALGTGVGGYTF.

The chain employs TRBV7-9 and TRBJ2-5; the D gene is possibly TRBD1 (5 bases). Germline V gene data show CDR1 as SEHNR and CDR2 as FQNEAQ (reference sequence). V was cut by 2 bases and J by 11 bases, with 21 bases left in between. CDR3 length equals 15 residues. CDR3: CASSLTGSLSNEQYF. CDR3 bases: TGTGCCAGCAGCTTAACAGGTTCACTGTCCAATGAGCAGTACTTC.